The next 32 T cell receptor beta chains were all read from a single sample in a study of blood T cell repertoires in COVID-19. The repertoire was sequenced with immunoSEQ multiplex PCR; TCRdb's copy has only in-frame clones and lacks some. The data show hundreds of thousands of clones, approximately 85% seen once. What was sequenced was peripheral blood. These receptors came from a man aged 50 or older with COVID-19, enrolled during active disease.

This rearrangement joins TRBV18 to TRBJ1-6; D perhaps matches TRBD1 (5 bases). Germline CDR1 reads KGHSH; CDR2 reads LQKENI. The CDR3 runs to 15 residues. V gave up 4 bases and J gave up 9 bases, with 16 bases separating them. The CDR3 nucleotides are TGTGCCAGCTCACGACTCAGGGACGGGAGTTCACCCCTCCACTTT. Translated: CASSRLRDGSSPLHF.

The V gene is TRBV4-2, the J gene TRBJ2-5; TRBD2 matches 9 bases. The CDR3 is 14 amino acids. V lost 5 bases and J lost 4; bases outside the gene matches: 5. Germline assignment: CDR1 LGHNA and CDR2 YNFKEQ. The CDR3, as DNA: TGTGCCAGCAGCTACGGTAGCGGGGGAGAGACCCAGTACTTC. It yields the protein CASSYGSGGETQYF.

This chain joins TRBV2 and TRBJ1-1; D is undetermined. This CDR3 spans 17 amino acids. Germline V gene data show CDR1 as SNHLY and CDR2 as FYNNEI. The V end was cut by 1 base, the J end by 1 base, with 16 bases between. The CDR3 here is CASSEDRRGDKNTEAFF. CDR3 in DNA: TGTGCCAGCAGTGAAGATAGACGGGGAGATAAGAACACTGAAGCTTTCTTT.

The V gene is TRBV5-1, the J gene TRBJ2-7, with 7 bases that match TRBD1. V was pared by 1 base and J by 5 bases, with 6 bases of the junction left unmatched. Germline loops: CDR1 SGHRS, CDR2 YFSETQ. The CDR3 sequence is 14 residues long. This CDR3 reads CASSLRGGPDEQYF. For the CDR3, the DNA is TGCGCCAGCAGCTTGAGAGGGGGCCCGGACGAGCAGTACTTC.

The chain couples TRBV3-1 (or the pseudogene TRBV3-2) to TRBJ2-7; TRBD2 might be the D (6 bases). The CDR3 covers 16 residues. V lost 5 bases and J 6 bases, leaving 23 bases between the germline ends. CDR1 is LGHDT and CDR2 is YNNKEL in the germline V gene (reference sequence). This CDR3 reads CASSAHGSGRRAEQYF. Here the CDR3 DNA reads TGTGCCAGCAGCGCTCACGGAAGCGGGCGGAGAGCCGAGCAGTACTTC.

As to this clone: At one end, the junction sequence differs from germline, possibly due to a read error. This chain connects TRBV7-7 to TRBJ2-5; the D gene is possibly TRBD1 (5 bases). Germline V lookup: CDR1 SSHAT, CDR2 FNYEAQ (reference sequence). CDR3 size: 14 residues. The CDR3 spells CASSSLRAGETQYF. CDR3 coding DNA: TGTGCTAGCAGCTCCCTCAGGGCAGGAGAGACCCAGTACTTC.

Turning to this clone: The identical CDR3 is also encoded by other nucleotide sequences in the sample. CDR3: CASSPRTSGGEQFF. CDR3 DNA: TGTGCCAGCAGCCCCCGGACTAGCGGGGGCGAGCAGTTCTTC. The chain combines TRBV9 with TRBJ2-1, with 13 bases matching TRBD2. The junction had 5 bases not matched to a gene; V was cut back by 4 bases and J by 10 bases. Germline assignment: CDR1 SGDLS and CDR2 YYNGEE. The CDR3 contains 14 residues.

The genes are TRBV27 and TRBJ2-7; a weak D match, TRBD2 (5 bases). Germline CDR1 reads MNHEY; CDR2 reads SMNVEV (reference sequence). Deletions cut 0 bases from V and 3 bases from J, with 12 bases between. The CDR3 spans 15 residues. The CDR3 DNA sequence: TGTGCCAGCAGTTTATCCCGGACTGGGGTCTACGAGCAGTACTTC. As protein: CASSLSRTGVYEQYF.

V and J are TRBV10-1 and TRBJ2-1, with 7 bases fitting TRBD1. The V and J ends lost 1 base and 9 bases, in that order; junction bases with no gene match: 15. Per the germline V gene, CDR1 is WNHNN and CDR2 is SYGVQD (reference sequence). This CDR3 is 17 amino acids long. Here the CDR3 DNA reads TGCGCCAGCAGTGAGTACGGCAAGGGGGCTACTGGCGGTGAGCAGTTCTTC. It is translated as CASSEYGKGATGGEQFF.

The V call is TRBV3-1 (or the pseudogene TRBV3-2), the J call TRBJ1-1, with 9 bases identical to TRBD1. Looked up from germline, CDR1 is LGHDT and CDR2 is YNNKEL (reference sequence). The CDR3 runs to 12 residues. V shed 5 bases and J 11 bases; nucleotides not matched to a gene: 6. CDR3 nucleotides: TGTGCCAGCAGCGGTCGGACAGGGGAGGCTTTCTTT. As protein: CASSGRTGEAFF.

The chain carries TRBV5-4 and TRBJ2-3; 8 bases are a match to TRBD2. CDR1 is SGHNT, CDR2 YYREEE, per germline (reference sequence). The CDR3 loop spans 14 amino acids. V lost 4 bases to trimming and J lost 3 bases; unmatched junction nucleotides: 4. The CDR3 DNA reads TGTGCCAGCAGCCCGGGGGGGCCGACAGATACGCAGTATTTT. Translated: CASSPGGPTDTQYF.

V is TRBV6-6 and J is TRBJ1-3; no definite D call. The V gene lost 0 bases and the J gene lost 4 bases, with 4 bases spanning the gap. CDR1 and CDR2 (germline): MNHNY, SVGAGI (reference sequence). The CDR3 consists of 13 residues. The DNA of the CDR3 is TGTGCCAGCAGTTACTCCGAGGGAAACACCATATATTTT. This sequence encodes CASSYSEGNTIYF.

V and J are TRBV6-5 and TRBJ1-5; TRBD1 aligns across 7 bases. Germline V gene lookup returns CDR1 MNHEY and CDR2 SVGAGI. The CDR3 runs to 15 residues. J was trimmed by 3 bases and V by 8 bases; bases with no gene match: 10. CDR3 region: CASSTIGGTNQPQHF. The CDR3 bases are TGTGCCAGCTCAACCATAGGGGGCACCAATCAGCCCCAGCATTTT.

CDR3: CSASAPGQGNSYEQYF. In nucleotides, the CDR3 is TGCAGTGCTAGTGCTCCAGGACAGGGCAACTCCTACGAGCAGTACTTC. This chain joins TRBV20-1 and TRBJ2-7, with 8 bases identical to TRBD1. Germline CDR1 DFQATT, CDR2 SNEGSKA (reference sequence). The V segment lost 3 bases and the J segment 0 bases; nucleotides outside the gene matches: 10. This CDR3 region has 16 residues.

The V gene is TRBV3-1 (or the pseudogene TRBV3-2), the J gene TRBJ1-1; D call uncertain. V was trimmed by 5 bases and J by 3 bases, leaving 10 bases between them. The CDR3 has 13 residues. Germline loops: CDR1 LGHDT, CDR2 YNNKEL (reference sequence). CDR3 bases: TGTGCCAGCAGCTCGACTAAGGACACTGAAGCTTTCTTT. Its translation is CASSSTKDTEAFF.

The chain uses TRBV5-4 and TRBJ1-2, with 7 bases identical to TRBD1. Germline V lookup: CDR1 SGHNT, CDR2 YYREEE (reference sequence). This CDR3 is built from 15 residues. V dropped 4 bases and J dropped 3; count of bases not matched to a gene: 9. CDR3 region: CASSPVGGVDYGYTF. The CDR3 DNA follows: TGTGCCAGCAGCCCAGTAGGGGGCGTTGACTATGGCTACACCTTC.

In this sample, this clone turned up once. The chain combines TRBV11-3 with TRBJ2-3; D is possibly TRBD2 (5 bases). CDR1 and CDR2 (germline): SGHNT, YENEEA. Deletions cut 5 bases from V and 6 bases from J, with 12 bases between. This CDR3 has 13 amino acids. The DNA for the CDR3 is TGTGCCAGCAGCCATGACCGAGGGGATACGCAGTATTTT. It yields the protein CASSHDRGDTQYF. Full variable domain (missing parts from reference TRBV11-3 and TRBJ2-3): EAGVVQSPRYKIIEKKQPVAFWCNPISGHNTLYWYLQNLGQGPELLIRYENEEAVDDSQLPKDRFSAERLKGVDSTLKIQPAELGDSAVYLCASSHDRGDTQYFGPGTRLTVL.

V gene TRBV19 combines with J gene TRBJ1-5; 7 bases fit TRBD1. V was clipped by 6 bases and J by 9 bases; unmatched bases: 5. This CDR3 region has 12 residues. Germline V CDR1 and CDR2: LNHDA, SQIVND (reference sequence). The CDR3 DNA reads as TGTGCCAGTAGCGACAGGGCTTGGCCCCAGCATTTT. Encoded protein: CASSDRAWPQHF.

CDR3 in amino acids: CASNDRYGYTF. CDR3 sequence (DNA): TGTGCCAGTAACGACAGATATGGCTACACCTTC. The chain joins TRBV19 to TRBJ1-2; perhaps TRBD1 as D (5 bases). This CDR3 is built from 11 residues. Germline CDR1 and CDR2: LNHDA and SQIVND (reference sequence). The V end lost 7 bases, the J end lost 5 bases, and 8 bases lay between the germline ends.

This clone showed up just a few times. The genes are TRBV7-9 and TRBJ2-1, with D unresolved. The CDR3 runs to 11 residues. Germline lookup yields CDR1 SEHNR and CDR2 FQNEAQ (reference sequence). V gave up 10 bases and J gave up 4 bases, with 8 bases separating them. CDR3 loop: CATHRYNEQFF. Here the CDR3 DNA reads TGTGCCACCCACAGATACAATGAGCAGTTCTTC.

The chain couples TRBV19 to TRBJ2-2, with 9 bases identical to TRBD1. CDR1 is LNHDA and CDR2 is SQIVND in the germline V gene (reference sequence). Germline trimming cut 6 bases from V and 0 bases from J; bases unmatched to any gene: 5. This CDR3 comprises 16 residues. This chain's CDR3 is CASRPGQGSNTGELFF. In DNA form, the CDR3 reads TGTGCCAGTAGACCGGGACAGGGTTCGAACACCGGGGAGCTGTTTTTT.

The chain combines TRBV24-1 with TRBJ1-1; TRBD1 is a possible D gene (5 bases). CDR3 length: 13 residues. CDR1 and CDR2 (germline): KGHDR, SFDVKD. V lost 5 bases to trimming and J lost 1 base, with 7 bases between them. CDR3 nucleotide sequence: TGTGCCACCAGTGTCGGGGGGAACACTGAAGCTTTCTTT. Its translation is CATSVGGNTEAFF.

The chain employs TRBV5-1 and TRBJ2-1; D may be TRBD2 (5 bases). V gave up 1 base and J gave up 8 bases, with 10 bases separating them. The CDR3 spans 13 residues. CDR1 is SGHRS, CDR2 YFSETQ, per germline. The CDR3: CASSLRGFDEQFF. The CDR3 coding sequence is TGCGCCAGCAGCTTGCGGGGTTTCGATGAGCAGTTCTTC.

The chain employs TRBV6-4 and TRBJ1-4, with 9 bases aligning to TRBD1. V was clipped by 9 bases and J by 0 bases; unmatched bases: 8. Germline-derived CDR1 and CDR2 are MRHNA and SNTAGT. The CDR3 is 16 amino acids. The CDR3 is CARQGAPLATNEKLFF. The DNA for the CDR3 is TGTGCCAGACAGGGGGCCCCTCTTGCAACTAATGAAAAACTGTTTTTT.

This sequence joins TRBV15 and TRBJ2-4; 12 positions match TRBD2. V trimming: 4 bases; J trimming: 0 bases; junction bases outside the gene matches: 7. This CDR3 has 18 residues. Germline V CDR1 and CDR2: LNHNV, YYDKDF (reference sequence). CDR3 region: CATSTPRTSGEAKNIQYF. DNA of the CDR3: TGTGCCACCAGCACGCCTAGGACTAGCGGGGAAGCCAAAAACATTCAGTACTTC.

This clone was detected a few times. The V gene is TRBV6-1, the J gene TRBJ2-5; D may be TRBD1 (5 bases). This CDR3 is built from 12 residues. Germline CDR1 MNHNS, CDR2 SASEGT. The germline V and J ends were trimmed by 7 bases and 2 bases, with 8 bases remaining between them. CDR3 in amino acids: CASKAGQETQYF. The CDR3 nucleotides read TGTGCCAGCAAGGCAGGGCAAGAGACCCAGTACTTC.

The chain links TRBV7-3 to TRBJ2-2; weak D call: TRBD1 (6 bases). Trimming pared 8 bases from V and 2 bases from J, leaving 9 bases between. Germline assignment: CDR1 SGHTA and CDR2 FQGTGA. The CDR3 spans 13 residues. This CDR3 is CASGQTNTGELFF. DNA of the CDR3: TGTGCCAGCGGACAGACCAACACCGGGGAGCTGTTTTTT.

The V and J genes are TRBV10-3 and TRBJ2-5, with 8 bases that match TRBD1. J was trimmed by 4 bases and V by 2 bases; bases with no gene match: 0. Germline V gene lookup returns CDR1 ENHRY and CDR2 SYGVKD. The CDR3 runs 13 residues. The CDR3 loop is CAISEGQGETQYF. The DNA for the CDR3 is TGTGCCATCAGTGAGGGACAGGGAGAGACCCAGTACTTC.

The chain uses TRBV3-1 (or the pseudogene TRBV3-2) and TRBJ1-1; D remains ambiguous. V lost 4 bases, J lost 1 base, and 7 bases lay in between. The CDR3 length is 13 residues. The germline V gene encodes CDR1 LGHDT and CDR2 YNNKEL (reference sequence). Here the CDR3 DNA reads TGTGCCAGCAGCCTTACAGCGAACACTGAAGCTTTCTTT. This translates into CASSLTANTEAFF.

This sequence joins TRBV5-1 and TRBJ2-2; the match to TRBD2 covers 13 bases. This CDR3 is 19 amino acids long. The V segment lost 2 bases and the J segment 2 bases; nucleotides outside the gene matches: 9. Germline V gives CDR1 SGHRS, CDR2 YFSETQ. CDR3: CASSLRGLAGRVNTGELFF. The CDR3 DNA follows: TGCGCCAGCAGCTTACGGGGACTAGCGGGGAGAGTAAACACCGGGGAGCTGTTTTTT. The variable domain in full, with the rest retrieved from reference TRBV5-1 and TRBJ2-2, is KAGVTQTPRYLIKTRGQQVTLSCSPISGHRSVSWYQQTPGQGLQFLFEYFSETQRNKGNFPGRFSGRQFSNSRSEMNVSTLELGDSALYLCASSLRGLAGRVNTGELFFGEGSRLTVL.

The chain recombines TRBV19 with TRBJ1-2; 10 bases match TRBD1. Trimming took 7 bases from V and 4 from J; bases not matched to a gene: 9. The CDR3 contains 15 residues. CDR1 LNHDA and CDR2 SQIVND come from the germline V gene (reference sequence). The CDR3 DNA reads TGTGCCAGTACTGGGACAGGGGCGCTTAGCTATGGCTACACCTTC. Residues: CASTGTGALSYGYTF.

This chain uses TRBV7-8 with TRBJ2-7; D may be TRBD1 (6 bases). V shed 6 bases and J shed 0 bases, with 9 bases lying between them. Germline-derived CDR1 and CDR2 are SGHVS and FQNEAQ. There are 13 residues in the CDR3. The DNA for the CDR3 is TGTGCCAGCAGATTACAGGGCTCCTACGAGCAGTACTTC. Translation gives CASRLQGSYEQYF.